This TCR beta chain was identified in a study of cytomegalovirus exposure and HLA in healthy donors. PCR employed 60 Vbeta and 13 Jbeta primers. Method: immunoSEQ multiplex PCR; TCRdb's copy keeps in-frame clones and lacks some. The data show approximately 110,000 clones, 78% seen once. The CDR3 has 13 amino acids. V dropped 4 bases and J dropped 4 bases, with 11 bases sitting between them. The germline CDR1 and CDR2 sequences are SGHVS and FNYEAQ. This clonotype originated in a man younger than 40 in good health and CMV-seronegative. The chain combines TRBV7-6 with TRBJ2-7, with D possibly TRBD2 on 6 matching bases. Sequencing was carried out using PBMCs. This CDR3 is CASSSGDFYEQYF. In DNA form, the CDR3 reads TGTGCCAGCAGCTCCGGGGACTTTTACGAGCAGTACTTC.